The 32 T cell receptor beta chains in this list originate from one sample, sequenced in a study of HIV-infected patients and healthy controls (dated by TCRdb to the mid-2010s). Receptor amplification or capture employed 5' RACE. This sample was sequenced with an Illumina MiSeq. Using SuperScript III with primers targeting the alpha and beta constant regions, 500 ng of RNA was reverse transcribed. Separate alpha and beta chain libraries were generated by chain-specific third strand synthesis with multiplexing indices. The public sequencing data were trimmed at Q25 with fastp and processed into clonotypes with MiXCR by TCRdb, which kept only in-frame beta chains. CDR3 protein sequences are deduplicated, and each keeps its most common genes and DNA. The sample has 8,500 to 11,000 distinct CDR3 sequences on record, less than 9.5% of them singletons. The ten most abundant clones make up approximately 3.7% of the sample.

Since whole blood was used without any cell fractionation, the repertoire reflected all peripheral T cells in unsorted form. The sequenced sample consisted of blood. The receptors originated from an adult in good health.

In this sample, this clonotype turned up many times. The V gene is TRBV9, the J gene TRBJ1-5; weak D call: TRBD1 (6 bases). V lost 2 bases and J lost 4, with 7 bases in between. The germline V gene has CDR1 SGDLS and CDR2 YYNGEE. The CDR3 runs to 13 residues. This chain's CDR3 is CASSVGQNQPQHF. The DNA for the CDR3 is TGTGCCAGCAGCGTTGGACAGAATCAGCCCCAGCATTTT.

The sample holds many counts of this clonotype. The chain recombines TRBV19 with TRBJ2-2; TRBD1 aligns across 8 bases. With V trimmed by 1 base and J by 1 base, 5 bases remained unmatched. This CDR3 is built from 17 residues. Germline assignment: CDR1 LNHDA and CDR2 SQIVND (reference sequence). In nucleotides, the CDR3 is TGTGCCAGTAGTATAGTGTGGGACAGGCGGAACACCGGGGAGCTGTTTTTT. This codes for CASSIVWDRRNTGELFF. The variable domain in full, completed from reference TRBV19 and TRBJ2-2, reads DGGITQSPKYLFRKEGQNVTLSCEQNLNHDAMYWYRQDPGQGLRLIYYSQIVNDFQKGDIAEGYSVSREKKESFPLTVTSAQKNPTAFYLCASSIVWDRRNTGELFFGEGSRLTVL.

By share, this clonotype counts as medium-sized. This chain links TRBV12-3 or TRBV12-4 with TRBJ1-2, with D possibly TRBD1 on 5 matching bases. This CDR3 has 13 amino acids. V was shortened by 7 bases and J by 8 bases, with 17 bases between the two germline ends. The CDR3 nucleotides are TGTGCCAGCACCCCAGGGCAGGAGCAGGGCTACACCTTC. It translates to CASTPGQEQGYTF.

The J gene is TRBJ2-2, the V gene TRBV3-1; D call uncertain. Germline loops: CDR1 LGHDT, CDR2 YNNKEL (reference sequence). Trimming took 4 bases from V and 4 from J, leaving 16 bases between them. This CDR3 region has 16 residues. DNA for the CDR3: TGTGCCAGCAGCCTTCGCTCTACTAAGGGCACCGGGGAGCTGTTTTTT. This gives the protein CASSLRSTKGTGELFF. The whole variable domain, filled in from reference TRBV3-1 and TRBJ2-2, reads DTAVSQTPKYLVTQMGNDKSIKCEQNLGHDTMYWYKQDSKKFLKIMFSYNNKELIINETVPNRFSPKSPDKAHLNLHINSLELGDSAVYFCASSLRSTKGTGELFFGEGSRLTVL.

The CDR3 nucleotides are TGTGCCAGCAGCTTACGTCGAAGGAACACTGAAGCTTTCTTT. The encoded protein is CASSLRRRNTEAFF. The chain is built from TRBV11-1 and TRBJ1-1, with D uncertain. This CDR3 has 14 residues. The V end was cut by 2 bases, the J end by 1 base, with 8 bases between. CDR1 and CDR2 from the germline V gene are SGHAT and FQDESV (reference sequence).

By sample share, this clonotype is medium-sized. V gene TRBV6-5 combines with J gene TRBJ1-5; D gene ambiguous. The CDR3 has 13 amino acids. Germline assignment: CDR1 MNHEY and CDR2 SVGAGI. Between the trimmed V and J ends, which lost 3 bases and 4 bases, there was a span of 7 bases. CDR3 loop: CASSYRENQPQHF. As DNA, the CDR3 is TGTGCCAGCAGTTATAGGGAAAATCAGCCCCAGCATTTT.

This clonotype counts as medium-sized (0.01 to 0.1%). The chain joins TRBV15 to TRBJ2-1; 9 positions agree with TRBD2. This CDR3 comprises 17 residues. Looked up from germline, CDR1 is LNHNV and CDR2 is YYDKDF (reference sequence). V lost 5 bases to trimming and J lost 3 bases; unmatched junction nucleotides: 11. CDR3 amino acids: CATSPHGGGAFYNEQFF. Written as DNA, the CDR3 is TGTGCCACCAGCCCCCACGGCGGGGGGGCTTTCTACAATGAGCAGTTCTTC.

This clonotype has at least ten counts. The rearrangement uses TRBV29-1 and TRBJ1-4, with a tentative D call TRBD1 (6 bases). V was cut by 7 bases and J by 8 bases, with 8 bases left in between. CDR3 length: 10 residues. Germline loops: CDR1 SQVTM, CDR2 ANQGSEA. CDR3 sequence (DNA): TGCAGCGCGGGGGGCGAAAAACTGTTTTTT. Protein: CSAGGEKLFF.

By share, this clonotype counts as medium-sized (0.01 to 0.1%). The CDR3 DNA reads TGCAGTGCTAGAAAGACAGGGGTTTTTTCGAGCTACACCTTC. As protein: CSARKTGVFSSYTF. V gene TRBV20-1 combines with J gene TRBJ1-2; 8 nucleotides agree with TRBD1. V was clipped by 2 bases and J by 9 bases; unmatched bases: 11. This CDR3 has 14 amino acids. Germline values: CDR1 DFQATT, CDR2 SNEGSKA (reference sequence).

This clonotype is medium-sized by share. The chain combines TRBV7-2 with TRBJ1-2; D uncertain. The V gene lost 1 base and the J gene lost 4 bases, with 4 bases spanning the gap. CDR3 length equals 12 residues. Germline V lookup: CDR1 SGHTA, CDR2 FQGNSA. CDR3 in DNA: TGTGCCAGCAGCTTAGGGACCTATGGCTACACCTTC. Translation gives CASSLGTYGYTF.

This clonotype was seen at least ten times. The chain combines TRBV6-1 with TRBJ1-2; no definite D call. Germline-derived CDR1 and CDR2 are MNHNS and SASEGT. CDR3 length equals 14 residues. V lost 9 bases, J lost 3 bases, and 17 bases lay in between. CDR3 protein: CASLPNLDDYGYTF. The CDR3 region has the DNA TGTGCCAGTCTTCCAAACCTAGATGACTATGGCTACACCTTC.

This clonotype was picked up many times. The V and J genes are TRBV7-2 and TRBJ1-5, with D perhaps matching TRBD1 (6 bases). V lost 2 bases and J lost 3, with 11 bases in between. Germline values: CDR1 SGHTA, CDR2 FQGNSA. CDR3 length: 15 residues. The CDR3 DNA is TGTGCCAGCAGCTTAAACAGGGCGGCCAATCAGCCCCAGCATTTT. Its protein is CASSLNRAANQPQHF.

This clonotype was picked up a small number of times. This chain links TRBV12-5 with TRBJ2-2; 7 bases match TRBD1. The V gene end was trimmed by 0 bases and the J gene end by 2 bases; junction bases not matched to a gene: 6. Germline V gene sequence: CDR1 LGHNT, CDR2 FRNRAP. CDR3 size: 17 residues. The CDR3 DNA follows: TGTGCTAGTGGTTTGGTACTTGACAGGGAAAACACCGGGGAGCTGTTTTTT. Residues: CASGLVLDRENTGELFF.

This clonotype counts as medium-sized. The chain uses TRBV6-2 or TRBV6-3 and TRBJ2-5; tentative D call: TRBD2 (7 bases). V was pared by 6 bases and J by 2 bases, with 22 bases between. Germline-derived CDR1 and CDR2 are MNHEY and SVGEGT. This CDR3 is built from 17 residues. The CDR3 nucleotides read TGTGCCAGCAGGGGGGCCTTGGGCGGGGGAAAGCAAGAGACCCAGTACTTC. Protein product: CASRGALGGGKQETQYF.

The J gene is TRBJ1-4, the V gene TRBV6-2 or TRBV6-3; unclear D gene. The CDR3 spans 12 residues. In germline, CDR1 is MNHEY, CDR2 SVGEGT. V dropped 6 bases and J dropped 6 bases, with 8 bases sitting between them. Here the CDR3 reads CASSPVDEKLFF. In DNA, the CDR3 is TGTGCCAGCAGCCCAGTGGATGAAAAACTGTTTTTT.

This clonotype is medium-sized (0.01 to 0.1%) by share. V is TRBV5-4 and J is TRBJ1-1; no firm D call. V lost 4 bases and J 5 bases, leaving 15 bases between the germline ends. Germline loops: CDR1 SGHNT, CDR2 YYREEE (reference sequence). The CDR3 totals 14 residues. The CDR3 here is CASSTPTSGTEAFF. In DNA form, the CDR3 reads TGTGCCAGCAGCACCCCGACCTCGGGGACTGAAGCTTTCTTT.

By share of the sample, this clonotype is medium-sized. The chain recombines TRBV3-1 with TRBJ2-1, with 7 bases matching TRBD1. After removal of 3 bases from V and 0 bases from J, the junction contained 5 bases not matched to a gene. Per germline, CDR1 LGHDT and CDR2 YNNKEL (reference sequence). The CDR3 extends over 16 amino acids. The CDR3 sequence is CASSQRQGTSYNEQFF. CDR3 bases: TGTGCCAGCAGCCAGAGACAGGGAACCTCCTACAATGAGCAGTTCTTC.

Sample share makes this clonotype medium-sized. This sequence joins TRBV20-1 and TRBJ1-3; possible D gene TRBD1, 5 bases. The length of the CDR3 is 14 residues. Trimming cost V 3 bases and J 2 bases, with 11 bases left between them. The V gene's germline CDR1 is DFQATT and CDR2 SNEGSKA (reference sequence). CDR3 in DNA: TGCAGTGCTAGGACGACAGTGACTGGAAACACCATATATTTT. This sequence encodes CSARTTVTGNTIYF.

Judged by abundance, this clonotype is medium-sized. This chain connects TRBV6-1 to TRBJ2-3; TRBD2 aligns across 12 bases. CDR1 is MNHNS and CDR2 is SASEGT in the germline V gene. CDR3 length equals 15 residues. After removal of 3 bases from V and 8 bases from J, the junction contained 6 bases not matched to a gene. The CDR3 bases are TGTGCCAGCAGTGAGGGGGCTAGCGGGGGGGCTACGCAGTATTTT. Protein product: CASSEGASGGATQYF.

This clonotype was detected ten times or more. DNA of the CDR3: TGTGCCAGCACCCTTTCTGGGGCCAACGTCCTGACTTTC. It codes for CASTLSGANVLTF. The rearrangement uses TRBV6-1 and TRBJ2-6, with D uncertain. Germline loops: CDR1 MNHNS, CDR2 SASEGT. The V gene lost 7 bases and the J gene lost 1 base, with 5 bases spanning the gap. There are 13 residues in the CDR3.

This clonotype is medium-sized. The chain employs TRBV5-1 and TRBJ1-4; tentatively, D is TRBD1 (6 bases). This CDR3 has 14 residues. V lost 0 bases, J lost 8 bases, and 11 bases lay in between. Germline assignment: CDR1 SGHRS and CDR2 YFSETQ. CDR3 protein: CASSLGNREEKLFF. CDR3 DNA sequence: TGCGCCAGCAGCTTGGGGAACAGGGAGGAAAAACTGTTTTTT.

This clonotype has a count of ten or more. This rearrangement joins TRBV12-3 or TRBV12-4 to TRBJ1-2; D ambiguous. This CDR3 has 13 residues. Trimming took 5 bases from V and 5 from J, leaving 12 bases between them. As DNA, the CDR3 is TGTGCCAGCAGTCTTTTTGGGCAGTATGGCTACACCTTC. This gives the protein CASSLFGQYGYTF.

This clonotype was seen many times. The genes are TRBV6-5 and TRBJ2-1, with 10 nucleotides matching TRBD2. CDR3 length equals 14 residues. Per germline, CDR1 MNHEY and CDR2 SVGAGI. V shed 4 bases, J shed 5 bases, and the junction held 2 bases outside the gene matches. CDR3 amino acids: CASSSSGGDNEQFF. The CDR3 DNA follows: TGTGCCAGCAGTTCCAGCGGGGGGGACAATGAGCAGTTCTTC.

This clonotype was found many times. The rearrangement uses TRBV2 and TRBJ1-5, with 8 positions matching TRBD1. This CDR3 spans 15 amino acids. The germline V gene has CDR1 SNHLY and CDR2 FYNNEI. V trimming: 6 bases; J trimming: 5 bases; junction bases outside the gene matches: 9. DNA for the CDR3: TGTGCCAGCAGCCAAGCGGACAGGGAACATCAGCCCCAGCATTTT. Its translation: CASSQADREHQPQHF.

This clonotype appeared many times. The genes are TRBV27 and TRBJ2-2; 12 nucleotides agree with TRBD2. This CDR3 spans 14 amino acids. Trimming took 3 bases from V and 11 from J; bases not matched to a gene: 4. Germline CDR1 is MNHEY and CDR2 is SMNVEV (reference sequence). CDR3 DNA: TGTGCCAGCAGTTTGAGGACTAGCGGGGCCGAGCTGTTTTTT. This sequence encodes CASSLRTSGAELFF.

Relative to its sample, this clonotype is medium-sized. The V call is TRBV5-1, the J call TRBJ1-1; possible D gene TRBD1, 5 bases. CDR1 SGHRS and CDR2 YFSETQ come from the germline V gene. Trimming pared 1 base from V and 1 base from J, leaving 5 bases between. The CDR3 is made up of 13 amino acids. CDR3 sequence reads: CASSLTGNTEAFF. In DNA, the CDR3 is TGCGCCAGCAGCTTGACAGGGAACACTGAAGCTTTCTTT. Variable domain in full (rest from reference TRBV5-1 and TRBJ1-1): KAGVTQTPRYLIKTRGQQVTLSCSPISGHRSVSWYQQTPGQGLQFLFEYFSETQRNKGNFPGRFSGRQFSNSRSEMNVSTLELGDSALYLCASSLTGNTEAFFGQGTRLTVV.

This clonotype was seen ten or more times. The genes are TRBV6-5 and TRBJ1-1, with TRBD1 matching 7 bases. The germline CDR1 and CDR2 sequences are MNHEY and SVGAGI. J lost 4 bases, V lost 2 bases, and 16 bases had no gene match. There are 18 residues in the CDR3. CDR3 in DNA: TGTGCCAGCAGTTACGGGCCAGGGGGGGAACGGATAGGCACTGAAGCTTTCTTT. Translated: CASSYGPGGERIGTEAFF.

This clonotype was seen many times. The V call is TRBV4-1, the J call TRBJ2-1; 14 nucleotides match TRBD2. Germline-derived CDR1 and CDR2 are MGHRA and YSYEKL. With 4 bases clipped from V and 6 bases from J, the junction kept 2 bases outside the gene matches. The length of the CDR3 is 15 residues. For the CDR3, the DNA is TGCGCCAGCAGCCTGGGACTAGCGGGGGTCAATGAGCAGTTCTTC. Residues: CASSLGLAGVNEQFF.

This rearrangement joins TRBV7-9 to TRBJ1-3, with D unresolved. Trimming removed 0 bases from V and 4 bases from J, with 19 bases in between. CDR1 and CDR2 (germline): SEHNR, FQNEAQ (reference sequence). CDR3 size: 18 residues. Here the CDR3 DNA reads TGTGCCAGCAGCTTAGCGTGGGCTCGCGTTCTGGGAGGAAACACCATATATTTT. Translated: CASSLAWARVLGGNTIYF.

This clonotype was seen ten or more times. V usage is TRBV5-4 and J usage is TRBJ2-3; no clear D. V lost 2 bases and J 3 bases, leaving 13 bases between the germline ends. The CDR3 contains 15 residues. From germline, CDR1 is SGHNT and CDR2 YYREEE (reference sequence). The CDR3 coding sequence is TGTGCCAGCAGCTTAGGAACATCGAGGACAGATACGCAGTATTTT. Residues: CASSLGTSRTDTQYF.

This clonotype was observed at least ten times. V gene TRBV25-1 combines with J gene TRBJ2-7; TRBD2 matches 8 bases. The CDR3 has 14 amino acids. Unmatched junction bases numbered 6, after V lost 7 bases and J lost 1 base. Looked up from germline, CDR1 is MGHDK and CDR2 is SYGVNS. The CDR3 DNA reads TGTGCCAGCACTTCCCGGGGGGGTTCCTACGAGCAGTACTTC. Translated, it gives CASTSRGGSYEQYF.

This clonotype was counted a few times. The V gene is TRBV7-8, the J gene TRBJ2-2; 9 bases are a match to TRBD2. CDR1 is SGHVS, CDR2 FQNEAQ, per germline. This CDR3 has 14 residues. The V segment lost 1 base and the J segment 7 bases; nucleotides outside the gene matches: 1. The CDR3, as DNA: TGTGCCAGCAGCTTAGGGACTAGCGACGGGGAGCTGTTTTTT. Translated, it gives CASSLGTSDGELFF.